This record looks at one T cell receptor beta chain sequence and its context. This entry is derived from a study of blood T cell repertoires in COVID-19. In the study overall: There were acute and convalescent COVID-19 samples, and they came from the United States, Italy and Spain. PBMCs, B-cell-depleted T cells, or T cells were the source of the cDNA or gDNA that made up the material.

Under the authors' procedure: From reference gene primer amplification, estimates of nucleated cell counts were derived. Only in-frame clones appear in the TCRdb table, and some are missing; sequencing was by immunoSEQ multiplex PCR. That table furnishes V, J and clone size, whereas the DNA furnished D and trimming. Found here are 100,000 to 150,000 clones, roughly 90% of them singletons; the top ten hold about 2%. Trimming took 9 bases from V and 3 from J; bases not matched to a gene: 9. CDR1 SGHRS and CDR2 YFSETQ come from the germline V gene. CDR3 size: 13 residues. This rearrangement joins TRBV5-1 to TRBJ2-7, with 7 nucleotides matching TRBD1. Sample: peripheral blood. This receptor was obtained from a man between 65 and 85 years old with active COVID-19. The chain's CDR3 is CANLGGGRYEQYF. The CDR3 coding sequence is TGCGCCAACCTAGGGGGCGGGCGCTACGAGCAGTACTTC.